One and the same sample provided the 24 T cell receptor beta chains below, sequenced in a study of T cells in Graves' hyperthyroidism and ophthalmopathy (dated by TCRdb to between 2018 and 2021). Library method: multiplex PCR. The instrument given in TCRdb is Illumina HiSeq 2000. TCR beta CDR3 regions were amplified from RNA transcripts. A first-round RT-PCR of the TCR CDR3 used the HTBI primer set with the Qiagen OneStep RT-PCR kit. In TCRdb, the public reads were trimmed at Q25 with fastp and aligned with MiXCR, with productive beta chains retained. Every CDR3 protein is listed once, alongside the most common genes and DNA of its rows. In all, the sample holds roughly 570,000 distinct CDR3 sequences, and approximately 15% of those were seen once. The ten largest make up approximately 7.4% of the sample. The sample was blood. These receptors all stem from a woman aged 25 to 45 with Graves' hyperthyroidism.

The CDR3 DNA reads as TGTGCCCGGGGGCATGATGAAAAACTGTTTTTT. Protein product: CARGHDEKLFF. This chain uses TRBV30 with TRBJ1-4, with D perhaps matching TRBD1 (6 bases). Germline V gene lookup returns CDR1 GTSNPN and CDR2 SVGIG (reference sequence). The V and J ends lost 8 bases and 6 bases respectively, with 10 bases between them. This CDR3 region has 11 residues.

In DNA, the CDR3 is TGCAGTGCGGATACTACAGGGGGAGCCAAAAACATTCAGTACTTC. It specifies CSADTTGGAKNIQYF. The chain combines TRBV20-1 with TRBJ2-4; 8 bases map to TRBD1. The germline V gene encodes CDR1 DFQATT and CDR2 SNEGSKA (reference sequence). This CDR3 has 15 residues. Germline trimming cut 6 bases from V and 0 bases from J; bases unmatched to any gene: 7.

This clonotype was found a few times. CDR3 amino acids: CASSLAGAHYGYTF. The CDR3 nucleotides are TGTGCCAGCAGCTTGGCCGGAGCTCACTATGGCTACACCTTC. V is TRBV13 and J is TRBJ1-2; D is ambiguous. Trimming pared 3 bases from V and 3 bases from J, leaving 11 bases between. The CDR3 length is 14 residues. CDR1 is PRHDT and CDR2 is FYEKMQ in the germline V gene (reference sequence).

Turning to this clonotype: A much bigger clone sits one base away, suggesting this may be a read error. The rearrangement uses TRBV29-1 and TRBJ2-1; D might be TRBD1 or TRBD2, each matching 5 bases. Per germline, CDR1 SQVTM and CDR2 ANQGSEA. The CDR3 consists of 12 residues. Trimming pared 6 bases from V and 9 bases from J, leaving 15 bases between. In nucleotides, the CDR3 is TGCAGCGTCTCGCGTGAGGGGAGTGAGCAGTTCTTC. It translates to CSVSREGSEQFF.

This clonotype was seen at least ten times. The rearrangement joins TRBV29-1 to TRBJ2-5, with D possibly being TRBD2 (6 bases). Trimming took 1 base from V and 0 from J, leaving 6 bases between them. Germline V lookup: CDR1 SQVTM, CDR2 ANQGSEA. CDR3 length equals 13 residues. The CDR3: CSVEGGDQETQYF. DNA of the CDR3: TGCAGCGTTGAAGGCGGGGACCAAGAGACCCAGTACTTC.

This chain links TRBV29-1 with TRBJ1-1, with D uncertain. Trimming shortened V by 7 bases and J by 2 bases, and 14 bases separated the two germline ends. The CDR3 runs to 13 residues. Germline V gene sequence: CDR1 SQVTM, CDR2 ANQGSEA. The CDR3 is CSAAETPNTEAFF. The CDR3 DNA reads TGCAGCGCCGCGGAGACGCCAAACACTGAAGCTTTCTTT. Full variable domain (remainder filled in from reference TRBV29-1 and TRBJ1-1): SAVISQKPSRDICQRGTSLTIQCQVDSQVTMMFWYRQQPGQSLTLIATANQGSEATYESGFVIDKFPISRPNLTFSTLTVSNMSPEDSSIYLCSAAETPNTEAFFGQGTRLTVV.

This clonotype was recorded many times. The chain links TRBV20-1 to TRBJ1-4; D remains unclear. The germline V gene encodes CDR1 DFQATT and CDR2 SNEGSKA (reference sequence). V lost 4 bases and J 1 base, leaving 13 bases between the germline ends. The CDR3 has 15 amino acids. The CDR3: CSANGPEGTNEKLFF. CDR3 sequence (DNA): TGCAGTGCTAATGGGCCGGAAGGAACTAATGAAAAACTGTTTTTT.

V gene TRBV5-5 combines with J gene TRBJ2-3; unclear D gene. This CDR3 spans 11 amino acids. Trimming shortened V by 4 bases and J by 8 bases, and 8 bases separated the two germline ends. Germline V CDR1 and CDR2: SGHKS, YYEKEE (reference sequence). In DNA form, the CDR3 reads TGTGCCAGCAGCCATTTAGTTACGCAGTATTTT. This gives the protein CASSHLVTQYF.

This clonotype has ten or more counts. J is TRBJ2-1 and V is TRBV11-2, with a possible D match to TRBD2 (6 bases). V was cut by 6 bases and J by 2 bases, with 17 bases left in between. Germline V lookup: CDR1 SGHAT, CDR2 FQNNGV. The CDR3 covers 16 residues. This CDR3 is CASSPVSGVTYNEQFF. The CDR3 DNA reads as TGTGCCAGCAGTCCCGTTTCGGGAGTCACCTACAATGAGCAGTTCTTC. Filled out from reference TRBV11-2 and TRBJ2-1, the complete variable domain reads EAGVAQSPRYKIIEKRQSVAFWCNPISGHATLYWYQQILGQGPKLLIQFQNNGVVDDSQLPKDRFSAERLKGVDSTLKIQPAKLEDSAVYLCASSPVSGVTYNEQFFGPGTRLTVL.

This clonotype was counted ten times or more. The CDR3 region is CASSRSMWGGFNTEAFF. The DNA of the CDR3 is TGTGCCAGCAGCCGGTCGATGTGGGGAGGGTTCAACACTGAAGCTTTCTTT. The V and J genes are TRBV7-2 and TRBJ1-1; D remains unclear. Looked up from germline, CDR1 is SGHTA and CDR2 is FQGNSA. The CDR3 loop spans 17 amino acids. Deletions cut 5 bases from V and 2 bases from J, with 21 bases between.

At least ten counts were recorded for this clonotype. V usage is TRBV5-4 and J usage is TRBJ2-3; 10 positions match TRBD2. Germline CDR1 is SGHNT and CDR2 is YYREEE (reference sequence). The CDR3 is 14 amino acids. The V and J ends lost 4 bases and 6 bases, in that order; junction bases with no gene match: 5. As DNA, the CDR3 is TGTGCCAGCAGCCTAGCGGGAGTTTCTGATACGCAGTATTTT. Its protein is CASSLAGVSDTQYF.

This clonotype was seen ten or more times. The J gene is TRBJ2-7, the V gene TRBV14, with 8 bases identical to TRBD1. Germline V gene lookup returns CDR1 SGHDN and CDR2 FVKESK. V dropped 0 bases and J dropped 4; count of bases not matched to a gene: 8. The CDR3 spans 16 residues. The DNA for the CDR3 is TGTGCCAGCAGCCAAGATTTCCGGGACAGGTCTTACGAGCAGTACTTC. Translation: CASSQDFRDRSYEQYF.

In its sample, this clonotype was seen many times. The chain carries TRBV28 and TRBJ1-5; tentative D call: TRBD1 (5 bases). The CDR3 is 14 amino acids. The germline V and J ends were trimmed by 4 bases and 5 bases, with 12 bases remaining between them. In germline, CDR1 is MDHEN, CDR2 SYDVKM. The CDR3, as DNA: TGTGCCAGCAGTTGGGGCCAGGGTTATCAGCCCCAGCATTTT. It encodes CASSWGQGYQPQHF.

The V gene is TRBV20-1, the J gene TRBJ2-7, with 7 bases matching TRBD2. The CDR3 is 12 amino acids. The germline CDR1 and CDR2 sequences are DFQATT and SNEGSKA (reference sequence). The V and J ends lost 3 bases and 3 bases, in that order; junction bases with no gene match: 2. The CDR3 here is CSARPSGYEQYF. Here the CDR3 DNA reads TGCAGTGCTAGGCCTAGCGGCTACGAGCAGTACTTC.

This chain links TRBV9 with TRBJ2-5, with 11 positions matching TRBD2. Trimming cost V 4 bases and J 4 bases; bases outside gene matches: 3. The CDR3 has 14 residues. Germline-derived CDR1 and CDR2 are SGDLS and YYNGEE. The CDR3 region has the DNA TGTGCCAGCAGCTTCGGACTAGCGGGAGAGACCCAGTACTTC. This gives the protein CASSFGLAGETQYF.

This clonotype came up a few times. The chain combines TRBV10-3 with TRBJ1-5; TRBD1 might be the D (6 bases). The ends were cut back, 5 bases at V and 0 bases at J, with 11 bases in the middle. CDR3 length equals 15 residues. From germline, CDR1 is ENHRY and CDR2 SYGVKD. The CDR3, as DNA: TGTGCCATCAGTAACAGGGAACCTAGCAATCAGCCCCAGCATTTT. Protein sequence: CAISNREPSNQPQHF.

The CDR3 DNA follows: TGCGCCAGCAGCTTGCGGGTAGGCATGAACGAGCAGTTCTTC. Encoded protein: CASSLRVGMNEQFF. V is TRBV5-1 and J is TRBJ2-1; D gene ambiguous. The germline V and J ends were trimmed by 1 base and 10 bases, with 15 bases remaining between them. CDR1 SGHRS and CDR2 YFSETQ come from the germline V gene. This CDR3 is built from 14 residues.

This clonotype was seen repeatedly, ten times or more. The J gene is TRBJ1-1, the V gene TRBV7-9; D might be TRBD1 (6 bases). Germline V CDR1 and CDR2: SEHNR, FQNEAQ (reference sequence). This CDR3 has 15 amino acids. V was cut by 5 bases and J by 5 bases, with 18 bases left in between. In nucleotides, the CDR3 is TGTGCCAGCAGCCAATCGACAGGCCCGGGGACTGAAGCTTTCTTT. Translating it yields CASSQSTGPGTEAFF. The full variable domain, completed using reference TRBV7-9 and TRBJ1-1, is DTGVSQNPRHKITKRGQNVTFRCDPISEHNRLYWYRQTLGQGPEFLTYFQNEAQLEKSRLLSDRFSAERPKGSFSTLEIQRTEQGDSAMYLCASSQSTGPGTEAFFGQGTRLTVV.

This clonotype occurred a few times. The rearrangement links TRBV18 to TRBJ2-1; 7 positions agree with TRBD2. V dropped 3 bases and J dropped 5; count of bases not matched to a gene: 4. This CDR3 is 14 amino acids long. Germline V gives CDR1 KGHSH, CDR2 LQKENI. The CDR3 DNA is TGTGCCAGCTCACCGTCCGGGACTAACAATGAGCAGTTCTTC. This translates into CASSPSGTNNEQFF.

V and J are TRBV27 and TRBJ2-7; 10 bases are shared with TRBD2. Trimming took 5 bases from V and 4 from J; bases not matched to a gene: 5. Germline lookup yields CDR1 MNHEY and CDR2 SMNVEV (reference sequence). The CDR3 has 14 amino acids. Here the CDR3 reads CASSPGTSEYEQYF. The CDR3 DNA sequence: TGTGCCAGCAGTCCCGGGACTAGCGAATACGAGCAGTACTTC.

V gene TRBV4-1 combines with J gene TRBJ1-2; D unresolved. The germline gives CDR1 MGHRA, CDR2 YSYEKL. CDR3 length: 14 residues. The V gene lost 3 bases and the J gene lost 3 bases, with 11 bases spanning the gap. The CDR3 is CASSQATAYYGYTF. CDR3 sequence (DNA): TGCGCCAGCAGCCAGGCGACTGCCTACTATGGCTACACCTTC.

The sample holds a few counts of this clonotype. V and J are TRBV4-2 and TRBJ2-7; 7 nucleotides line up with TRBD1. Germline assignment: CDR1 LGHNA and CDR2 YNFKEQ. V dropped 0 bases and J dropped 4; count of bases not matched to a gene: 6. The length of the CDR3 is 15 residues. The chain's CDR3 is CASSQDRGQYYEQYF. As DNA, the CDR3 is TGTGCCAGCAGCCAAGATAGGGGGCAGTATTACGAGCAGTACTTC.

The table lists this clonotype with a few counts. The rearrangement joins TRBV9 to TRBJ1-2; TRBD1 agrees at 9 bases. The CDR3 runs 14 residues. CDR1 is SGDLS, CDR2 YYNGEE, per germline. V lost 0 bases to trimming and J lost 8 bases; unmatched junction nucleotides: 5. The CDR3 is CASSVAGTGFGYTF. The CDR3 DNA sequence: TGTGCCAGCAGCGTAGCTGGGACAGGGTTCGGCTACACCTTC.

The genes are TRBV6-5 and TRBJ2-2; 9 bases are a match to TRBD2. The V segment lost 3 bases and the J segment 6 bases; nucleotides outside the gene matches: 5. This CDR3 is built from 15 residues. Germline V gene sequence: CDR1 MNHEY, CDR2 SVGAGI. CDR3 nucleotides: TGTGCCAGCAGTTATTCCGGGACTAGCCCCGGGGAGCTGTTTTTT. This encodes CASSYSGTSPGELFF.